The clone carrying this TCR beta chain was detected only a few times. Its specificity is unknown. The data were obtained in a study of T cell responses to AZD1222 COVID-19 vaccine. J was trimmed by 3 bases and V by 2 bases; bases with no gene match: 3. The CDR3 is 15 residues long. Germline CDR1 reads LGHNA; CDR2 reads YNFKEQ. Whole-study results and caveats: Repertoire samples came only from after the peak T cell response. Breadth and depth of Spike-specific TCRs rose after two AZD1222 doses. Reportedly, close to half of spike-specific TCRs are directed against unmutated variant regions. The donor cohort was predominantly white British with a female majority, and clonal diversity may have been underestimated.

The table came from immunoSEQ multiplex PCR; TCRdb's copy has only in-frame clones and leaves some out. In the table there are tens of thousands of clones, about 88% of which are singletons. This receptor was taken from an adult in good health. The sequences come from peripheral blood, collected on day 0 of AZD1222 vaccination. The chain employs TRBV4-2 and TRBJ2-2, with 7 bases aligning to TRBD2. The CDR3 loop is CASSQLGRDTGELFF. The CDR3 bases are TGTGCCAGCAGCCAACTGGGGAGGGACACCGGGGAGCTGTTTTTT.